This passage covers 25 T cell receptor beta chains from one sample sequenced in a study of response to subunit inactivated influenza vaccine. TCRdb reprocessed the RT-PCR reads with MiXCR, giving one entry per CDR3 protein. Among about 240,000 distinct CDR3 sequences, 10% to 15% were seen once, and the ten largest hold approximately 8.3%. The source material was non-naive T cells sorted from PBMCs, sampled less than 15 days before vaccination. The receptors here all came from a man aged 45-65 years who received an inactivated influenza vaccine.

The V call is TRBV20-1, the J call TRBJ2-1; 8 bases agree with TRBD2. This CDR3 spans 19 amino acids. V shed 4 bases and J 2 bases; nucleotides not matched to a gene: 19. Germline CDR1 DFQATT, CDR2 SNEGSKA (reference sequence). CDR3 sequence (DNA): TGCAGTGCTACCGACAGTTTCAGAAGAACTAGCGGAACCTACAATGAGCAGTTCTTC. Translating it yields CSATDSFRRTSGTYNEQFF.

This clonotype was seen only a few times. This sequence joins TRBV5-1 and TRBJ2-3; D is unresolved. Germline values: CDR1 SGHRS, CDR2 YFSETQ. This CDR3 contains 15 residues. V dropped 0 bases and J dropped 2 bases, with 10 bases sitting between them. As DNA, the CDR3 is TGCGCCAGCAGCTTGGAATTCACTTACACAGATACGCAGTATTTT. Protein sequence: CASSLEFTYTDTQYF.

This clonotype came up many times. The V and J genes are TRBV7-6 and TRBJ2-1; D perhaps matches TRBD1 (5 bases). V lost 5 bases and J lost 4, with 9 bases in between. The CDR3 loop spans 13 amino acids. Germline V gives CDR1 SGHVS, CDR2 FNYEAQ. The CDR3: CASSPTGYNEQFF. DNA for the CDR3: TGTGCCAGCAGCCCTACAGGATACAATGAGCAGTTCTTC.

There are many counts of this clonotype. The chain combines TRBV21-1 with TRBJ2-7; TRBD2, as called in the table, went unchecked against the DNA. TRBV21-1 is shown as a pseudogene. The CDR3 extends over 15 amino acids. CDR3 in DNA: TGTGCCAGCAGCAAAGGTTGGAGGACTTGCTACGAGCAGTACTTC. Protein product: CASSKGWRTCYEQYF.

This clonotype was detected only a few times. The chain couples TRBV4-1 to TRBJ1-4, with D uncertain. V was clipped by 3 bases and J by 7 bases, with 12 bases between them. This CDR3 spans 14 amino acids. CDR1 and CDR2 from the germline V gene are MGHRA and YSYEKL. The CDR3 DNA reads as TGCGCCAGCAGCCAGAGAGGGATCGGTGAAAAACTGTTTTTT. This translates into CASSQRGIGEKLFF.

This clonotype showed up just a few times. CDR3 nucleotide sequence: TGTGCCAGCAGCCCTGCCATGCGGTGGAATTACTATGGCTACACCTTC. Its translation is CASSPAMRWNYYGYTF. The rearrangement uses TRBV7-9 and TRBJ1-2; D remains unclear. This CDR3 spans 16 amino acids. Germline CDR1 is SEHNR and CDR2 is FQNEAQ (reference sequence). V lost 5 bases, J lost 3 bases, and 19 bases lay in between.

This clonotype occurred a few times. The genes are TRBV12-3 or TRBV12-4 and TRBJ2-3; perhaps TRBD1 as D (6 bases). V shed 8 bases and J shed 5 bases, with 11 bases lying between them. This CDR3 comprises 12 residues. CDR3 region: CASGQLLDTQYF. CDR3 nucleotides: TGTGCCAGCGGACAGCTCTTAGATACGCAGTATTTT.

The sample holds a few counts of this clonotype. The chain uses TRBV5-1 and TRBJ2-5, with TRBD2 identical over 15 bases. V shed 4 bases and J 5 bases; nucleotides not matched to a gene: 6. The CDR3 loop spans 16 amino acids. The germline V gene encodes CDR1 SGHRS and CDR2 YFSETQ. The CDR3 loop reads CASSQGLAGGGETQYF. In nucleotides, the CDR3 is TGCGCCAGCAGCCAAGGACTAGCGGGAGGGGGGGAGACCCAGTACTTC.

This clonotype was picked up many times. The chain couples TRBV10-3 to TRBJ2-1; TRBD2 is a possible D gene (6 bases). This CDR3 comprises 17 residues. The V end lost 6 bases, the J end lost 0 bases, and 18 bases lay between the germline ends. Germline lookup yields CDR1 ENHRY and CDR2 SYGVKD. CDR3 DNA: TGTGCCATCAGGGGAGGCAATGAGGGAATCTCCTACAATGAGCAGTTCTTC. It yields the protein CAIRGGNEGISYNEQFF.

This chain links TRBV5-1 with TRBJ2-3, with 8 bases identical to TRBD1. Germline V gene data show CDR1 as SGHRS and CDR2 as YFSETQ. CDR3 size: 16 residues. Trimming took 0 bases from V and 1 from J; bases not matched to a gene: 4. CDR3 DNA sequence: TGCGCCAGCAGCTTGGCGACGACAGGGGGCACAGATACGCAGTATTTT. Translating it yields CASSLATTGGTDTQYF.

This clonotype was observed a handful of times. The rearrangement uses TRBV20-1 and TRBJ1-1; the match to TRBD1 covers 7 bases. Losses at the gene ends were 1 base for V and 4 bases for J; bases not matched to a gene: 9. The CDR3 spans 15 residues. Germline V gene sequence: CDR1 DFQATT, CDR2 SNEGSKA (reference sequence). This chain's CDR3 is CSARALSGGGTEAFF. The CDR3 bases are TGCAGTGCTAGAGCCCTTTCAGGGGGGGGCACTGAAGCTTTCTTT.

This clonotype was counted only a few times. The V gene is TRBV2, the J gene TRBJ1-5; possible D gene TRBD1, 6 bases. Germline V gene lookup returns CDR1 SNHLY and CDR2 FYNNEI. V lost 3 bases, J lost 3 bases, and 15 bases lay in between. The CDR3 consists of 16 residues. As DNA, the CDR3 is TGTGCCAGCAGTGATTCCTACGACAGGTACAATCAGCCCCAGCATTTT. It translates to CASSDSYDRYNQPQHF.

The chain uses TRBV28 and TRBJ2-5; D not resolved. The CDR3 covers 14 residues. V dropped 6 bases and J dropped 5 bases, with 16 bases sitting between them. Germline CDR1 MDHEN, CDR2 SYDVKM. For the CDR3, the DNA is TGTGCCAGCAGCCACACAGAGCGAAGGGAGACCCAGTACTTC. This translates into CASSHTERRETQYF.

This clonotype was recorded many times. This chain connects TRBV5-6 to TRBJ2-5; TRBD2 matches at 12 bases. Germline CDR1 is SGHDT and CDR2 is YYEEEE. The J segment lost 5 bases and the V segment lost 3 bases, leaving 5 bases of the junction unmatched. CDR3 length equals 15 residues. CDR3 coding DNA: TGTGCCAGCAGCTACCTGGGACTAGCGGGTGAGACCCAGTACTTC. Amino acids: CASSYLGLAGETQYF.

This clonotype showed up just a few times. The chain is built from TRBV24-1 and TRBJ1-1; weak D call: TRBD1 (5 bases). CDR3 length: 13 residues. V was pared by 5 bases and J by 8 bases, with 14 bases between. Germline loops: CDR1 KGHDR, CDR2 SFDVKD. CDR3 DNA: TGTGCCACCAGTGGGTACGGGGGAAGAGAAGCTTTCTTT. Translating gives CATSGYGGREAFF.

This clonotype was found a few times. V usage is TRBV5-6 and J usage is TRBJ2-1, with 7 bases matching TRBD2. Per the germline V gene, CDR1 is SGHDT and CDR2 is YYEEEE. V lost 4 bases and J lost 7; bases outside the gene matches: 8. The CDR3 spans 14 residues. CDR3 DNA: TGTGCCAGCAGCCTAGGGTCCGGGGGGAATGAGCAGTTCTTC. It is translated as CASSLGSGGNEQFF. The whole variable domain, remainder taken from reference TRBV5-6 and TRBJ2-1, is DAGVTQSPTHLIKTRGQQVTLRCSPKSGHDTVSWYQQALGQGPQFIFQYYEEEERQRGNFPDRFSGHQFPNYSSELNVNALLLGDSALYLCASSLGSGGNEQFFGPGTRLTVL.

The chain employs TRBV7-6 and TRBJ2-2; possibly TRBD1 for D (6 bases). Trimming shortened V by 5 bases and J by 7 bases, and 17 bases separated the two germline ends. The CDR3 sequence is 15 residues long. Per germline, CDR1 SGHVS and CDR2 FNYEAQ. Here the CDR3 DNA reads TGTGCCAGCAGCCTTCAACAGGGAAAGGGCGGGGAGCTGTTTTTT. It yields the protein CASSLQQGKGGELFF.

This clonotype was seen more than once but under ten times. The V and J genes are TRBV4-1 and TRBJ2-3; TRBD2 matches 11 bases. Unmatched junction bases numbered 5, after V lost 1 base and J lost 2 bases. CDR3 length: 17 amino acids. Germline lookup yields CDR1 MGHRA and CDR2 YSYEKL. The CDR3 loop is CASSQGPSGGTTDTQYF. The CDR3 DNA is TGCGCCAGCAGCCAAGGTCCTAGCGGGGGGACCACAGATACGCAGTATTTT.

This clonotype came up a few times. CDR3 in DNA: TGTGCCAGCAGCTTGTCTACTAGCGAGAGCACAGATACGCAGTATTTT. Translated: CASSLSTSESTDTQYF. The chain joins TRBV7-9 to TRBJ2-3, with TRBD2 matching 7 bases. V lost 3 bases and J lost 0; bases outside the gene matches: 6. The CDR3 is 16 amino acids. The germline V gene has CDR1 SEHNR and CDR2 FQNEAQ (reference sequence).

This clonotype was counted between two and nine times. The V and J genes are TRBV28 and TRBJ1-6; D not certain. The V end lost 5 bases, the J end lost 9 bases, and 8 bases lay between the germline ends. This CDR3 region has 12 residues. Germline V gene lookup returns CDR1 MDHEN and CDR2 SYDVKM. The CDR3 loop reads CASSRPFSPLHF. In nucleotides, the CDR3 is TGTGCCAGCAGTCGCCCCTTTTCACCCCTCCACTTT.

The chain employs TRBV12-3 or TRBV12-4 and TRBJ2-4, with no clear D. The CDR3 extends over 14 amino acids. Trimming cost V 5 bases and J 7 bases, with 15 bases left between them. The CDR3 region is CASSPGPQRNIQYF. In DNA, the CDR3 is TGTGCCAGCAGTCCCGGGCCCCAGAGGAACATTCAGTACTTC.

This clonotype was detected a few times. V and J are TRBV18 and TRBJ1-1; the D is unclear. In germline, CDR1 is KGHSH, CDR2 LQKENI. V gave up 3 bases and J gave up 6 bases, with 14 bases separating them. The CDR3 has 14 amino acids. The CDR3 coding sequence is TGTGCCAGCTCACCTTCCAATTCGGGATCTGAAGCTTTCTTT. Protein product: CASSPSNSGSEAFF.

V gene TRBV6-2 or TRBV6-3 combines with J gene TRBJ1-3; the D is unclear. Trimming took off 1 base at V and 0 bases at J, with 4 bases between the two ends. Per germline, CDR1 MNHEY and CDR2 SVGEGT. CDR3 length: 14 amino acids. CDR3 nucleotides: TGTGCCAGCAGTTACTACAGCTCTGGAAACACCATATATTTT. As protein: CASSYYSSGNTIYF.

In this sample, this clonotype turned up a few times. The chain carries TRBV7-3 and TRBJ1-2; 10 bases are a match to TRBD1. Germline loops: CDR1 SGHTA, CDR2 FQGTGA. This CDR3 comprises 16 residues. With 4 bases clipped from V and 1 base from J, the junction kept 6 bases outside the gene matches. The CDR3 region is CASSSKTGGNNYGYTF. The CDR3 DNA follows: TGTGCCAGCAGCTCGAAGACAGGGGGCAATAACTATGGCTACACCTTC. Full variable domain (rest looked up from reference TRBV7-3 and TRBJ1-2): GAGVSQTPSNKVTEKGKYVELRCDPISGHTALYWYRQSLGQGPEFLIYFQGTGAADDSGLPNDRFFAVRPEGSVSTLKIQRTERGDSAVYLCASSSKTGGNNYGYTFGSGTRLTVV.

This clonotype was seen a few times. This rearrangement joins TRBV4-3 to TRBJ2-7, with 7 nucleotides matching TRBD1. This CDR3 has 15 amino acids. J lost 3 bases, V lost 2 bases, and 7 bases had no gene match. Germline V gene sequence: CDR1 LGHNA, CDR2 YSLEER. In DNA, the CDR3 is TGCGCCAGCAGCCAATCGACAGGGAACCTCTACGAGCAGTACTTC. Residues: CASSQSTGNLYEQYF.